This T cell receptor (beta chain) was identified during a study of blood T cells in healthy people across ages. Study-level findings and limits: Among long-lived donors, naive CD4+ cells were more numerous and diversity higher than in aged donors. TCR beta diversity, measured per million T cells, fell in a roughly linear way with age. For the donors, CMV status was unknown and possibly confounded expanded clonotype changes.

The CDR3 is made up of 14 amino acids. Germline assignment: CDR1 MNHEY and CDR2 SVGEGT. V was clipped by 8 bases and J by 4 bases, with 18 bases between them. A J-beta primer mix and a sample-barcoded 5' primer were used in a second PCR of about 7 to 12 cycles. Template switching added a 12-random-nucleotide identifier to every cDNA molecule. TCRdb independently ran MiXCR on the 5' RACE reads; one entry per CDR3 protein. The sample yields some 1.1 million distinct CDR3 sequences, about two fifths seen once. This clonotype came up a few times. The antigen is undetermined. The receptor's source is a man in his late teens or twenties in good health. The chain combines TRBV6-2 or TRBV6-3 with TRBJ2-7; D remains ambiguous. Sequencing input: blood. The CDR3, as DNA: TGTGCCAGCGGTCGTCCCACCAAGGAGTACGAGCAGTACTTC. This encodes CASGRPTKEYEQYF.